Below, 19 T cell receptor beta chains from the same sample are listed, as sequenced in a study of blood T cell repertoires in COVID-19. Generated by immunoSEQ multiplex PCR, the TCRdb table keeps only in-frame clones and is missing some. The sample contains about 55,000 clones, less than 95% of which appear only once. Input material: peripheral blood. The receptors derive from a man aged 35-49 years with acute or convalescent COVID-19.

This rearrangement joins TRBV7-9 to TRBJ2-3; 7 positions match TRBD1. Germline CDR1 reads SEHNR; CDR2 reads FQNEAQ (reference sequence). V lost 5 bases and J lost 2; bases outside the gene matches: 4. This CDR3 contains 14 residues. The CDR3 nucleotides read TGTGCCAGCAGCACCGGGACAGCCACAGATACGCAGTATTTT. Translation gives CASSTGTATDTQYF.

This clone was observed once. J is TRBJ2-7 and V is TRBV9; perhaps TRBD1 as D (6 bases). The CDR3 sequence is 14 residues long. The germline V and J ends were trimmed by 0 bases and 8 bases, with 15 bases remaining between them. The germline gives CDR1 SGDLS, CDR2 YYNGEE. CDR3 in amino acids: CASSVALTGHKQYF. DNA for the CDR3: TGTGCCAGCAGCGTAGCCCTGACAGGACATAAGCAGTACTTC. Filled out from reference TRBV9 and TRBJ2-7, the complete variable domain reads DSGVTQTPKHLITATGQRVTLRCSPRSGDLSVYWYQQSLDQGLQFLIQYYNGEERAKGNILERFSAQQFPDLHSELNLSSLELGDSALYFCASSVALTGHKQYFGPGTRLTVT.

The chain joins TRBV7-9 to TRBJ1-2; no definite D call. CDR3 size: 11 residues. Germline V gene lookup returns CDR1 SEHNR and CDR2 FQNEAQ (reference sequence). The ends were cut back, 5 bases at V and 3 bases at J, with 4 bases in the middle. The DNA of the CDR3 is TGTGCCAGCAGCCTATACTATGGCTACACCTTC. Its translation: CASSLYYGYTF.

The chain couples TRBV10-2 to TRBJ2-7, with 9 nucleotides matching TRBD1. With V trimmed by 5 bases and J by 1 base, 6 bases remained unmatched. There are 15 residues in the CDR3. CDR1 WSHSY and CDR2 SAAADI come from the germline V gene. CDR3 in amino acids: CASSPQGALSYEQYF. DNA for the CDR3: TGCGCCAGCAGTCCACAGGGGGCGTTATCCTACGAGCAGTACTTC.

The V and J genes are TRBV19 and TRBJ2-7, with D possibly TRBD2 on 6 matching bases. CDR1 LNHDA and CDR2 SQIVND come from the germline V gene (reference sequence). V was cut by 3 bases and J by 3 bases, with 12 bases left in between. The CDR3 has 14 residues. CDR3 loop: CASSIAGSYYEQYF. DNA of the CDR3: TGTGCCAGTAGTATCGCGGGGTCATACTACGAGCAGTACTTC.

The V call is TRBV2, the J call TRBJ1-1; D is undetermined. The CDR3 totals 11 residues. Germline loops: CDR1 SNHLY, CDR2 FYNNEI. Deletions cut 5 bases from V and 7 bases from J, with 8 bases between. The CDR3 coding sequence is TGTGCCAGCAGTCCCGACAATGAAGCTTTCTTT. As protein: CASSPDNEAFF.

The chain carries TRBV19 and TRBJ2-1; D is possibly TRBD2 (6 bases). Germline V gene data show CDR1 as LNHDA and CDR2 as SQIVND (reference sequence). Trimming pared 10 bases from V and 1 base from J, leaving 14 bases between. The CDR3 covers 14 residues. The CDR3 is CATTSRGSYNEQFF. As DNA, the CDR3 is TGTGCCACCACGTCGCGGGGATCCTACAATGAGCAGTTCTTC.

This clone is classed as medium-sized. At one end the junction does not follow the germline gene, possibly because of a read error. The V gene is TRBV14, the J gene TRBJ2-7, with D perhaps matching TRBD2 (6 bases). This CDR3 spans 15 amino acids. CDR1 is SGHDN, CDR2 FVKESK, per germline. The CDR3 DNA reads as TGTGCCAGCAGCCTCGGGGGACTCCGCTCCCACGAGCAGTACTTC. Amino acids: CASSLGGLRSHEQYF.

CDR3 nucleotides: TGTGCCAGCAGCCCCCCGGGAGGCACTGAAGCTTTCTTT. Its protein is CASSPPGGTEAFF. This chain connects TRBV3-1 (or the pseudogene TRBV3-2) to TRBJ1-1; D not certain. The CDR3 has 13 residues. Trimming took off 4 bases at V and 4 bases at J, with 10 bases between the two ends. CDR1 is LGHDT and CDR2 is YNNKEL in the germline V gene (reference sequence).

The chain joins TRBV6-2 or TRBV6-3 to TRBJ2-1; no definite D call. V was cut by 2 bases and J by 8 bases, with 10 bases left in between. From germline, CDR1 is MNHEY and CDR2 SVGEGT. The CDR3 spans 13 residues. The CDR3 region is CASSYVVSDEQFF. The CDR3 DNA reads TGTGCCAGCAGTTACGTAGTAAGCGATGAGCAGTTCTTC.

The chain recombines TRBV10-2 with TRBJ1-5; 10 bases agree with TRBD1. V lost 6 bases to trimming and J lost 5 bases; unmatched junction nucleotides: 7. Germline loops: CDR1 WSHSY, CDR2 SAAADI. The CDR3 is made up of 15 amino acids. CDR3 region: CASSQTGGLDQPQHF. The CDR3 region has the DNA TGCGCCAGCAGCCAGACAGGGGGCTTGGATCAGCCCCAGCATTTT.

This clone was detected once. This rearrangement joins TRBV12-3 or TRBV12-4 to TRBJ2-1, with D perhaps TRBD2 (6 bases). V was cut by 7 bases and J by 7 bases, with 11 bases left in between. This CDR3 contains 12 residues. This CDR3 reads CASTGEINEQFF. CDR3 nucleotide sequence: TGTGCCAGCACGGGAGAAATTAATGAGCAGTTCTTC.

The chain has TRBV27 and TRBJ2-3; D uncertain. CDR1 MNHEY and CDR2 SMNVEV come from the germline V gene (reference sequence). V lost 0 bases and J lost 2, with 12 bases in between. CDR3 length: 16 amino acids. CDR3 coding DNA: TGTGCCAGCAGTTTATCCGGTAGCTTCTCCACAGATACGCAGTATTTT. Encoded protein: CASSLSGSFSTDTQYF.

This rearrangement joins TRBV3-1 (or the pseudogene TRBV3-2) to TRBJ2-7; TRBD1 is a possible D gene (6 bases). V lost 4 bases and J lost 5, with 12 bases in between. Germline V lookup: CDR1 LGHDT, CDR2 YNNKEL (reference sequence). The CDR3 is 13 amino acids. DNA of the CDR3: TGTGCCAGCAGCCGGGACATGAGGAACGAGCAGTACTTC. This translates into CASSRDMRNEQYF.

The CDR3 sequence is CASSLARPGAQHF. The DNA of the CDR3 is TGTGCCAGCAGTTTAGCGCGTCCGGGGGCCCAGCATTTT. The chain uses TRBV12-3 or TRBV12-4 and TRBJ1-5, with a tentative D call TRBD1 (5 bases). The CDR3 sequence is 13 residues long. V was trimmed by 0 bases and J by 11 bases, leaving 11 bases between them.

This sequence joins TRBV10-2 and TRBJ2-3; TRBD1 might be the D (7 bases). The CDR3 runs 20 residues. The germline gives CDR1 WSHSY, CDR2 SAAADI. Trimming took off 0 bases at V and 3 bases at J, with 25 bases between the two ends. CDR3 residues: CASSESTSPIARGRTDTQYF. CDR3 in DNA: TGCGCCAGCAGTGAGTCGACTTCCCCGATAGCCAGGGGGAGGACAGATACGCAGTATTTT.

The genes are TRBV12-3 or TRBV12-4 and TRBJ1-6; D might be TRBD1 (6 bases). The CDR3 contains 13 residues. V gave up 0 bases and J gave up 10 bases, with 7 bases separating them. This CDR3 reads CASSLAGHSPLHF. In DNA, the CDR3 is TGTGCCAGCAGTTTAGCGGGACACTCACCCCTCCACTTT.

The chain employs TRBV2 and TRBJ1-1, with TRBD1 identical over 7 bases. The CDR3 consists of 14 residues. After removal of 3 bases from V and 2 bases from J, the junction contained 3 bases not matched to a gene. Germline V gives CDR1 SNHLY, CDR2 FYNNEI. CDR3 DNA: TGTGCCAGCAGTGATCGGACAGGCAACACTGAAGCTTTCTTT. Translated: CASSDRTGNTEAFF.

This clone was detected only once. V usage is TRBV18 and J usage is TRBJ1-1; D is ambiguous. CDR1 and CDR2 (germline): KGHSH, LQKENI. This CDR3 has 13 residues. Trimming left V 6 bases short and J 3 bases short, with 11 bases between. This chain's CDR3 is CASSTDEDTEAFF. The DNA of the CDR3 is TGTGCCAGCTCGACGGATGAGGACACTGAAGCTTTCTTT.